These 22 T cell receptor beta chains were sequenced from one sample in a study of T cells after yellow fever vaccination (dated by TCRdb to the late 2010s). Libraries were prepared through 5' RACE. Sequencing was carried out with an Illumina HiSeq 2500. The public sequencing data were trimmed at Q25 with fastp and processed into clonotypes with MiXCR by TCRdb, which kept only in-frame beta chains. A single entry per CDR3 protein holds the most common genes and DNA from its merged rows. This sample comprises about 110,000 distinct CDR3 sequences, roughly 8.9% of them detected only once. Jointly, the top ten make up around 25% of the sample. Taken with the paper, the label for treatment or condition translates to: live attenuated yellow fever vaccine strain. The source was CD8+ T cells sorted from PBMCs, collected 45 days after the yellow fever booster vaccination. The origin of the receptors is a young man who received the YFV17D yellow fever vaccine.

This clonotype showed up just a few times. The chain uses TRBV7-2 and TRBJ2-5; D is unresolved. Germline loops: CDR1 SGHTA, CDR2 FQGNSA. Trimming left V 11 bases short and J 1 base short, with 8 bases between. CDR3 length equals 11 residues. CDR3 in amino acids: CADPPQETQYF. The CDR3 DNA is TGTGCCGACCCCCCCCAAGAGACCCAGTACTTC.

As to this clonotype: A clone one base away is much larger, so this may be a read error. CDR3 nucleotides: TGTGCCAGCAGTGTGTACTCATTAGGGTACGAGCAGTACTTC. Protein: CASSVYSLGYEQYF. The V and J genes are TRBV25-1 and TRBJ2-7, with D uncertain. Per germline, CDR1 MGHDK and CDR2 SYGVNS. CDR3 length: 14 residues. The germline V and J ends were trimmed by 4 bases and 4 bases, with 14 bases remaining between them.

The chain carries TRBV6-1 and TRBJ1-5; D call uncertain. The CDR3 consists of 14 residues. V lost 10 bases to trimming and J lost 4 bases, with 17 bases between them. Germline-derived CDR1 and CDR2 are MNHNS and SASEGT. The CDR3 spells CATQVWGGNQPQHF. As DNA, the CDR3 is TGTGCCACCCAGGTCTGGGGAGGTAATCAGCCCCAGCATTTT.

This clonotype has just a few counts. The chain joins TRBV6-6 to TRBJ2-7; D remains unclear. Germline CDR1 reads MNHNY; CDR2 reads SVGAGI (reference sequence). With 2 bases removed from V and 3 bases from J, the gap between germline ends came to 8 bases. The CDR3 contains 13 residues. CDR3 sequence (DNA): TGTGCCAGCAGTTACGGGTGGGGCTACGAGCAGTACTTC. Protein sequence: CASSYGWGYEQYF.

The table lists this clonotype with many counts. V and J are TRBV29-1 and TRBJ2-1; 9 bases agree with TRBD2. From germline, CDR1 is SQVTM and CDR2 ANQGSEA. The CDR3 extends over 16 amino acids. V lost 8 bases and J lost 4; bases outside the gene matches: 15. This CDR3 is CSPEGVAGVRYNEQFF. The CDR3 nucleotides read TGCAGCCCTGAAGGGGTAGCGGGAGTGAGGTACAATGAGCAGTTCTTC.

The chain employs TRBV27 and TRBJ2-7, with 13 positions matching TRBD2. CDR1 is MNHEY and CDR2 is SMNVEV in the germline V gene (reference sequence). Unmatched junction bases numbered 9, after V lost 6 bases and J lost 10 bases. The CDR3 is 14 amino acids. Here the CDR3 DNA reads TGTGCCAGCAGCCCTCGGACTAGCGGGAGTGTTCAGTACTTC. It codes for CASSPRTSGSVQYF.

The table lists this clonotype with many counts. This sequence joins TRBV7-2 and TRBJ2-7; D remains unclear. Germline V lookup: CDR1 SGHTA, CDR2 FQGNSA. Trimming took 5 bases from V and 2 from J, leaving 19 bases between them. The CDR3 contains 16 residues. CDR3: CASSRISGSEAYEQYF. In DNA form, the CDR3 reads TGTGCCAGCAGCCGTATCTCGGGCAGCGAAGCCTACGAGCAGTACTTC.

This rearrangement joins TRBV15 to TRBJ2-7, with 10 bases fitting TRBD2. The CDR3 contains 14 residues. Germline loops: CDR1 LNHNV, CDR2 YYDKDF (reference sequence). Trimming removed 8 bases from V and 7 bases from J; junction bases left unmatched: 11. CDR3 DNA: TGTGCCACCGCGCGGCTAGCGGGAGAGGATGAGCAGTACTTC. Encoded protein: CATARLAGEDEQYF.

Many counts were recorded for this clonotype. This sequence joins TRBV7-9 and TRBJ1-1; no clear D. Germline V CDR1 and CDR2: SEHNR, FQNEAQ (reference sequence). V was pared by 3 bases and J by 0 bases, with 8 bases between. The length of the CDR3 is 14 residues. In DNA form, the CDR3 reads TGTGCCAGCAGCTTGATGGGTCTGAACACTGAAGCTTTCTTT. Amino acids: CASSLMGLNTEAFF.

This clonotype was seen only a few times. The genes are TRBV27 and TRBJ2-5; 9 nucleotides agree with TRBD2. Germline values: CDR1 MNHEY, CDR2 SMNVEV (reference sequence). V dropped 6 bases and J dropped 1; count of bases not matched to a gene: 15. The CDR3 covers 18 residues. CDR3 sequence reads: CASRGSFNSGRGQETQYF. In nucleotides, the CDR3 is TGTGCCAGCAGGGGAAGCTTTAATAGCGGGAGAGGCCAAGAGACCCAGTACTTC.

This clonotype was recorded many times. The chain links TRBV4-1 to TRBJ2-1, with D perhaps matching TRBD1 (5 bases). In germline, CDR1 is MGHRA, CDR2 YSYEKL. There are 15 residues in the CDR3. V was pared by 4 bases and J by 4 bases, with 14 bases between. In DNA, the CDR3 is TGCGCCAGCAGCCTTGGACCTTCAGGGTACAATGAGCAGTTCTTC. Its protein product is CASSLGPSGYNEQFF.

This chain connects TRBV12-3 or TRBV12-4 to TRBJ2-3; 7 nucleotides match TRBD2. The CDR3 totals 16 residues. V trimming: 3 bases; J trimming: 3 bases; junction bases outside the gene matches: 9. The CDR3 here is CASSFSREERTDTQYF. The CDR3 DNA reads as TGTGCCAGCAGTTTTTCTCGGGAGGAAAGGACAGATACGCAGTATTTT.

This clonotype was recorded many times. The V gene is TRBV20-1, the J gene TRBJ2-5; no reliable D call. The CDR3 runs 14 residues. Trimming took 6 bases from V and 1 from J, leaving 15 bases between them. CDR1 and CDR2 from the germline V gene are DFQATT and SNEGSKA (reference sequence). The CDR3 is CSATGRHSQETQYF. CDR3 nucleotide sequence: TGCAGTGCCACGGGCCGGCACAGCCAAGAGACCCAGTACTTC.

The table lists this clonotype with many counts. V is TRBV6-2 or TRBV6-3 and J is TRBJ1-4; no definite D call. This CDR3 has 13 residues. Germline CDR1 and CDR2: MNHEY and SVGEGT. The V gene lost 6 bases and the J gene lost 4 bases, with 9 bases spanning the gap. CDR3 in DNA: TGTGCCAGCAGCGACGGACTTAATGAAAAACTGTTTTTT. Residues: CASSDGLNEKLFF.

This clonotype was counted many times. The chain combines TRBV19 with TRBJ2-7; TRBD2 is a possible D gene (6 bases). Germline V gene data show CDR1 as LNHDA and CDR2 as SQIVND (reference sequence). CDR3 length: 15 amino acids. V lost 0 bases and J 0 bases, leaving 9 bases between the germline ends. CDR3 amino acids: CASSIDRDSSYEQYF. CDR3 sequence (DNA): TGTGCCAGTAGTATAGATCGGGACTCCTCCTACGAGCAGTACTTC.

This clonotype has at least ten counts. The gene calls are TRBV3-1 and TRBJ2-1; D unclear. V was cut by 0 bases and J by 0 bases, with 6 bases left in between. This CDR3 region has 15 residues. Germline V lookup: CDR1 LGHDT, CDR2 YNNKEL (reference sequence). CDR3 sequence reads: CASSQEGSSYNEQFF. The CDR3, as DNA: TGTGCCAGCAGCCAAGAGGGAAGCTCCTACAATGAGCAGTTCTTC.

This chain connects TRBV11-2 to TRBJ1-5, with a tentative D call TRBD1 (5 bases). CDR3 length: 13 amino acids. Germline V gene sequence: CDR1 SGHAT, CDR2 FQNNGV. Deletions cut 1 base from V and 5 bases from J, with 6 bases between. The DNA of the CDR3 is TGTGCCAGCAGCTTAGTAGGGGATCAGCCCCAGCATTTT. Translation: CASSLVGDQPQHF.

The V gene is TRBV16, the J gene TRBJ1-6; D not resolved. Germline-derived CDR1 and CDR2 are KGHSY and FQNENV. Trimming shortened V by 5 bases and J by 10 bases, and 15 bases separated the two germline ends. This CDR3 is built from 14 residues. The CDR3 DNA sequence: TGTGCCAGCAGCGACGGCCTCGCGGACTCACCCCTCCACTTT. This translates into CASSDGLADSPLHF.

This clonotype appeared a few times. The J gene is TRBJ1-2, the V gene TRBV7-9, with TRBD1 as a possible D gene (6 bases). CDR1 and CDR2 (germline): SEHNR, FQNEAQ (reference sequence). The CDR3 has 15 residues. V dropped 4 bases and J dropped 6 bases, with 18 bases sitting between them. CDR3 region: CASSSTGRIRDGYTF. CDR3 nucleotides: TGTGCCAGCAGCTCAACAGGGCGTATACGTGATGGCTACACCTTC.

This clonotype was seen repeatedly, ten times or more. This sequence joins TRBV11-1 and TRBJ2-5; D might be TRBD2 (6 bases). Trimming removed 5 bases at V and 5 bases at J, with 27 bases between. The germline V gene encodes CDR1 SGHAT and CDR2 FQDESV (reference sequence). This CDR3 contains 18 residues. The CDR3 loop reads CASSVNGGLPWAVETQYF. The CDR3 DNA reads as TGTGCCAGCAGCGTAAACGGGGGACTTCCCTGGGCCGTGGAGACCCAGTACTTC. The whole variable domain, filled in from reference TRBV11-1 and TRBJ2-5, reads EAEVAQSPRYKITEKSQAVAFWCDPISGHATLYWYRQILGQGPELLVQFQDESVVDDSQLPKDRFSAERLKGVDSTLKIQPAELGDSAMYLCASSVNGGLPWAVETQYFGPGTRLLVL.

This clonotype was observed a handful of times. J is TRBJ2-1 and V is TRBV30; D is undetermined. The CDR3 sequence is 13 residues long. Trimming pared 5 bases from V and 6 bases from J, leaving 14 bases between. Germline loops: CDR1 GTSNPN, CDR2 SVGIG (reference sequence). Here the CDR3 reads CAWEPDAVNEQFF. The CDR3 DNA reads as TGTGCCTGGGAACCGGACGCCGTCAATGAGCAGTTCTTC. The full variable domain, completed using reference TRBV30 and TRBJ2-1, is SQTIHQWPATLVQPVGSPLSLECTVEGTSNPNLYWYRQAAGRGLQLLFYSVGIGQISSEVPQNLSASRPQDRQFILSSKKLLLSDSGFYLCAWEPDAVNEQFFGPGTRLTVL.

This clonotype was seen ten or more times. This sequence joins TRBV20-1 and TRBJ1-1; D ambiguous. This CDR3 contains 17 residues. Germline V gives CDR1 DFQATT, CDR2 SNEGSKA (reference sequence). Deletions cut 3 bases from V and 3 bases from J, with 23 bases between. CDR3 nucleotides: TGCAGTGCTAGCAACACCCTTGTTACACGCGCTTACACTGAAGCTTTCTTT. Its translation: CSASNTLVTRAYTEAFF.